This TCR beta chain comes out of a study of T cells after posttransplantation cyclophosphamide (TCRdb year 2016). In terms of the full investigation: T cell repertoire reconstitution was tracked by TRB sequencing after myeloablative bone marrow transplantation in which posttransplantation cyclophosphamide was used as GVHD prophylaxis. Samples from approximately 40 PTCy-treated patients and some 16 related bone marrow donors of those patients were subjected to antigen receptor sequencing. Blood from all 35 or so PTCy patients who had 1-year posttransplant specimens underwent TRB sequencing. In 3 patients, TRB sequencing was also performed on up to about 3 more blood samples taken 2 to 5.2 years after transplant, and in several patients, pretransplant blood was also TRB-sequenced. Because TRA and TRB clonality were tightly correlated in 8 or 9 samples, subsequent TCR analyses were focused on TRB only. Public TRB sequences were checked against a database of over 3,500 sequences associated with responses to pathogens, tumor antigens, self-antigens and alloantigens. Points the paper makes about the study in general: At 1-2 months, donor-recipient similarity was low but rose over the first year, and the later blood repertoires were often dominated by donor CD8+ memory clones. The TRB repertoires of T cells infiltrating skin or GI tract showed only limited overlap with the TRB repertoires of T cells in blood. Across around 48 patients, recipient CMV seropositivity and CMV reactivation were highly associated with TRB clonality; PTCy diversity was similar to CNI/methotrexate controls.

To note about this clone: Its antigen specificity is not known. The sample holds no much larger clone one base away, and base qualities are not on file. Other DNA sequences of this sample code for an identical CDR3.

Per the publication, the treatment or condition label means: high-dose cyclophosphamide on days +3 and +4 as single-agent GVHD prophylaxis. For conditioning, the PTCy patients got busulfan and fludarabine, then a related or unrelated marrow graft, followed by cyclophosphamide on days +3 and +4. PTCy-treated patients came from a prospective multi-institutional clinical trial. Peripheral blood and bone marrow mononuclear cells were isolated by Ficoll-Hypaque density centrifugation and cryopreserved. Sorting of CD4+ and CD8+ T cells, including naive and memory subsets, was performed by FACS on a FACSAria II. TRB sequencing was run on genomic DNA with either the immunoSEQ assay at survey resolution or the hsTCRB kit. In the source study's methods: The immunoSEQ software was used for initial read processing, and the LymphoSeq R package was used for repertoire analyses. Clonality was calculated as 1 minus normalized Shannon entropy, and the Gini coefficient was also calculated for each TRB dataset. Phenotypes of unsorted samples were inferred by mapping TRB sequences from sorted subsets of the recipient or donor onto the same recipient's unsorted samples. In its TCRdb copy, this immuneACCESS table keeps in-frame sequences only and misses some clones. Where compared with another copy, unresolved V genes explain less than half of these, and the others have no known cause. D and trimming were read from the DNA, whereas the V and J calls and clone size are those reported in that table. The sample table records roughly 6,700 clones; approximately 82% of these occur just once. The ten biggest clones cover about 25% of the sample.

Sequences were derived from CD8+ T cells sorted from PBMCs, sampled less than 1,500 days after allogeneic stem cell transplant with posttransplant cyclophosphamide. The sequence derives from a female patient aged 50-59 years who received an allogeneic stem cell transplant from a related donor, was CMV-positive, and had no GVHD. It is possible that, after a transplant, some T cells come from the graft donor.

The CDR3: CASSARQVSEQYF. The nucleotides are TGTGCCAGCAGCGCCCGACAGGTATCCGAGCAGTACTTC. The sequence joins TRBV9 to TRBJ2-7, with TRBD1 tentatively as D gene (6 bases match). CDR1 and CDR2 (SGDLS, YYNGEE) derive from the germline V gene. Cut back by 3 bases and 6 bases, the V and J ends lie 13 bases apart. The CDR3 spans 13 residues, from the cysteine through the phenylalanine. Only the CDR3 DNA is retained, 39 bases long and in frame from the first base.